The present TCR beta chain was sequenced within a study of control samples from healthy donors and cancer patients. CDR3 length equals 14 residues. V dropped 0 bases and J dropped 10 bases, with 13 bases sitting between them. Germline assignment: CDR1 WSHSY and CDR2 SAAADI. The data were produced by immunoSEQ multiplex PCR, yet TCRdb's version contains in-frame clones alone and is incomplete. Of 200,000 to 250,000 clones in the sample, 85% to 95% were seen once. The sample was blood. This clonotype was obtained from a middle-aged man in good health. This chain links TRBV10-2 with TRBJ2-1; tentatively, D is TRBD1 or TRBD2 (5 bases each). The CDR3 sequence is CASSESGTGGEQFF. In nucleotides, the CDR3 is TGCGCCAGCAGTGAGTCGGGGACGGGCGGGGAGCAGTTCTTC.